The 25 T cell receptor beta chains given below trace back to one sample, sequenced in a study of blood T cells in healthy people across ages. Sample-barcoded 5' priming and a J-beta primer mix drove a second PCR of about 7 to 11 cycles. One entry per CDR3 protein results from TCRdb running MiXCR on the 5' RACE reads. In the table there are some 1.1 million distinct CDR3 sequences, roughly two fifths of which are singletons. The sequencing input was blood. The receptors stem from a man aged 18 to 29 in good health.

The chain links TRBV27 to TRBJ2-7, with D maybe TRBD1 (5 bases). TRBJ2-4 explains the end of the DNA better; the J call may be wrong. CDR1 and CDR2 (germline): MNHEY, SMNVEV (reference sequence). The CDR3 contains 14 residues. For the CDR3, the DNA is TGTGCCAGCAGCAAAGGGGATAGTCTCCACATTCAGTACTTC. Its translation: CASSKGDSLHIQYF.

This clonotype showed up many times. The chain uses TRBV20-1 and TRBJ2-7; TRBD1 aligns across 9 bases. CDR1 is DFQATT and CDR2 is SNEGSKA in the germline V gene (reference sequence). The CDR3 runs 13 residues. Losses at the gene ends were 3 bases for V and 2 bases for J; bases not matched to a gene: 2. The CDR3 sequence is CSARDRGTYEQYF. DNA of the CDR3: TGCAGTGCTAGGGACAGGGGAACCTACGAGCAGTACTTC.

In regard to this clonotype: This sequence may be a read error, since a much larger clone differs from it by one base. This chain connects TRBV12-3 or TRBV12-4 to TRBJ1-4, with TRBD1 matching over 9 bases. CDR3 size: 17 residues. CDR3 sequence: CAGSPGGQGRSNEKLFF. CDR3 in DNA: TGTGCCGGCAGTCCAGGGGGACAGGGTCGATCTAATGAAAAACTGTTTTTT.

For the CDR3, the DNA is TGTGCCAGCAGCTCGCAGACAGACGGCTACACCTTC. Amino acids: CASSSQTDGYTF. The J gene is TRBJ1-2, the V gene TRBV7-9, with D tentatively TRBD1 (5 bases). The ends were cut back, 4 bases at V and 8 bases at J, with 11 bases in the middle. The CDR3 contains 12 residues. Germline CDR1 and CDR2: SEHNR and FQNEAQ (reference sequence).

CDR3 sequence (DNA): TGCAGTGCTAGGAATACCAGACTCGGCGCTAATCAGCCCCAGCATTTT. This encodes CSARNTRLGANQPQHF. The V call is TRBV20-1, the J call TRBJ1-5; no clear D gene. Between the trimmed V and J ends, which lost 3 bases and 4 bases, there was a span of 19 bases. Germline V CDR1 and CDR2: DFQATT, SNEGSKA (reference sequence). The CDR3 is 16 residues long.

The chain couples TRBV4-2 to TRBJ2-2; possibly TRBD2 for D (7 bases). Between the trimmed V and J ends, which lost 4 bases and 4 bases, there was a span of 16 bases. Germline-derived CDR1 and CDR2 are LGHNA and YNFKEQ. The CDR3 totals 16 residues. CDR3 DNA sequence: TGTGCCAGCAGCCGGGGAGGGGGGCGCGGCACCGGGGAGCTGTTTTTT. This encodes CASSRGGGRGTGELFF.

This clonotype showed up just a few times. This CDR3 reads CASAEWASYEQYF. DNA of the CDR3: TGTGCCAGCGCCGAATGGGCTTCCTACGAGCAGTACTTC. The rearrangement links TRBV2 to TRBJ2-7; the D is unclear. The CDR3 consists of 13 residues. Germline assignment: CDR1 SNHLY and CDR2 FYNNEI. The V gene lost 8 bases and the J gene lost 1 base, with 12 bases spanning the gap.

This sequence joins TRBV6-6 and TRBJ1-4; D is ambiguous. The CDR3 sequence is 15 residues long. Looked up from germline, CDR1 is MNHNY and CDR2 is SVGAGI (reference sequence). With 0 bases removed from V and 5 bases from J, the gap between germline ends came to 10 bases. The CDR3 region has the DNA TGTGCCAGCAGTTACTCGAGGACTGCAAATGAAAAACTGTTTTTT. Its translation is CASSYSRTANEKLFF.

This clonotype showed up just a few times. The genes are TRBV6-6 and TRBJ2-3; D ambiguous. The germline V gene encodes CDR1 MNHNY and CDR2 SVGAGI (reference sequence). This CDR3 region has 12 residues. Trimming took off 5 bases at V and 11 bases at J, with 14 bases between the two ends. The CDR3 nucleotides are TGTGCCAGCAGTCTCGGCCCATTCGAGCAGTATTTT. Protein sequence: CASSLGPFEQYF.

The J gene is TRBJ1-1, the V gene TRBV5-1, with no clear D. With 4 bases removed from V and 1 base from J, the gap between germline ends came to 14 bases. This CDR3 is built from 15 residues. Germline CDR1 SGHRS, CDR2 YFSETQ. The CDR3 sequence is CASSAYTGGNTEAFF. In nucleotides, the CDR3 is TGCGCCAGCAGCGCATACACTGGCGGGAACACTGAAGCTTTCTTT.

Concerning this clonotype: Given a much more abundant clone one base away, this may be a read error. The rearrangement uses TRBV20-1 and TRBJ2-7; 11 bases are a match to TRBD2. This CDR3 region has 14 residues. The V and J ends lost 5 bases and 3 bases, in that order; junction bases with no gene match: 6. Per germline, CDR1 DFQATT and CDR2 SNEGSKA (reference sequence). In DNA, the CDR3 is TGCAGTGCTTATCCCACTAGCGGGGGCTACGAGCAGTACTTC. It specifies CSAYPTSGGYEQYF.

The table lists this clonotype with a few counts. V gene TRBV29-1 combines with J gene TRBJ1-2, with TRBD1 matching over 8 bases. The CDR3 contains 16 residues. Germline CDR1 reads SQVTM; CDR2 reads ANQGSEA. J lost 4 bases, V lost 5 bases, and 15 bases had no gene match. In DNA, the CDR3 is TGCAGCGTTAAAAAACCGGGACAGGCCTCGGGCTATGGCTACACCTTC. This codes for CSVKKPGQASGYGYTF.

The chain is built from TRBV20-1 and TRBJ2-3; 11 bases align to TRBD2. Looked up from germline, CDR1 is DFQATT and CDR2 is SNEGSKA (reference sequence). V was clipped by 6 bases and J by 1 base; unmatched bases: 6. The CDR3 has 15 amino acids. As DNA, the CDR3 is TGCAGTGCAAAGCTAGCGGGGGGCGGCACAGATACGCAGTATTTT. Translation gives CSAKLAGGGTDTQYF.

A note on this clonotype: One end of the junction does not line up with germline, which may come from a read error. This chain links TRBV6-5 with TRBJ2-6; D possibly corresponds to TRBD1 (5 bases). CDR3 length equals 20 residues. Germline lookup yields CDR1 MNHEY and CDR2 SVGAGI. CDR3: CTSSYLGRAKDYSGANVLTF. The CDR3, as DNA: TGTACCAGCAGTTACTTGGGCAGGGCGAAGGATTACTCTGGGGCCAACGTCCTGACTTTC.

This chain uses TRBV4-2 with TRBJ1-2, with a weak D call TRBD1 (5 bases). This CDR3 region has 15 residues. The germline gives CDR1 LGHNA, CDR2 YNFKEQ. Deletions cut 2 bases from V and 7 bases from J, with 17 bases between. CDR3 protein: CASSQRWAGSRGYTF. The CDR3 DNA reads as TGTGCCAGCAGCCAACGATGGGCAGGGAGTCGTGGCTACACCTTC.

This clonotype has a handful of counts. The CDR3 here is CASSPQTDYNEQFF. CDR3 coding DNA: TGCGCCAGCAGCCCACAGACAGACTACAATGAGCAGTTCTTC. This chain joins TRBV5-1 and TRBJ2-1; D possibly corresponds to TRBD1 (5 bases). The CDR3 is 14 residues long. V lost 4 bases, J lost 3 bases, and 11 bases lay in between. Germline loops: CDR1 SGHRS, CDR2 YFSETQ.

This clonotype has a handful of counts. This chain joins TRBV7-8 and TRBJ2-3, with a weak D call TRBD1 (5 bases). Germline values: CDR1 SGHVS, CDR2 FQNEAQ. Trimming shortened V by 0 bases and J by 5 bases, and 9 bases separated the two germline ends. The CDR3 sequence is 14 residues long. The CDR3 reads CASSLAQGEDTQYF. The CDR3 DNA reads as TGTGCCAGCAGCTTAGCCCAGGGTGAAGATACGCAGTATTTT.

As concerns this clonotype: One end of the junction varies from germline; a read error may be responsible. The J gene is TRBJ1-4, the V gene TRBV14; D unresolved. The CDR3 contains 14 residues. The germline gives CDR1 SGHDN, CDR2 FVKESK. The CDR3 here is CTSSQDNVSEKLFF. CDR3 nucleotide sequence: TGTACCAGCAGCCAAGATAATGTTAGTGAAAAACTGTTTTTT.

This clonotype was seen a handful of times. The chain carries TRBV20-1 and TRBJ2-2; maybe TRBD2 (7 bases). The germline V and J ends were trimmed by 7 bases and 3 bases, with 9 bases remaining between them. This CDR3 is 12 amino acids long. CDR1 and CDR2 (germline): DFQATT, SNEGSKA (reference sequence). The CDR3 here is CSGEGDTGELFF. CDR3 coding DNA: TGCAGTGGGGAGGGGGACACCGGGGAGCTGTTTTTT.

The sample holds a few counts of this clonotype. V gene TRBV7-9 combines with J gene TRBJ1-1; no reliable D call. Germline V gives CDR1 SEHNR, CDR2 FQNEAQ (reference sequence). The V end was cut by 1 base, the J end by 0 bases, with 9 bases between. This CDR3 region has 15 residues. The CDR3: CASSLEGNMNTEAFF. The CDR3 coding sequence is TGTGCCAGCAGCTTAGAAGGGAACATGAACACTGAAGCTTTCTTT.

The chain combines TRBV20-1 with TRBJ2-7; D ambiguous. Per germline, CDR1 DFQATT and CDR2 SNEGSKA (reference sequence). Trimming took 1 base from V and 1 from J, leaving 5 bases between them. This CDR3 spans 12 amino acids. The CDR3 here is CSARVQSYEQYF. CDR3 sequence (DNA): TGCAGTGCTAGAGTCCAGTCCTACGAGCAGTACTTC.

This chain links TRBV3-1 with TRBJ2-5; no definite D call. Trimming removed 1 base from V and 10 bases from J, with 7 bases in between. CDR3 length: 11 amino acids. CDR1 and CDR2 from the germline V gene are LGHDT and YNNKEL (reference sequence). In nucleotides, the CDR3 is TGTGCCAGCAGCCAAGGGGGTAACCAGTACTTC. The encoded protein is CASSQGGNQYF.

V and J are TRBV6-2 or TRBV6-3 and TRBJ2-7; 7 bases fit TRBD1. The CDR3 is made up of 14 amino acids. J gave up 6 bases and V 5 bases, and 10 bases lay outside the gene matches. Germline V lookup: CDR1 MNHEY, CDR2 SVGEGT. The CDR3 spells CASSRDSPRREQYF. The CDR3 DNA reads TGTGCCAGCAGTAGGGACAGTCCGCGACGCGAGCAGTACTTC.

This clonotype has ten or more counts. The V gene is TRBV7-2, the J gene TRBJ1-4; D gene unclear. Per germline, CDR1 SGHTA and CDR2 FQGNSA. V lost 1 base and J lost 11, with 5 bases in between. This CDR3 spans 11 amino acids. DNA of the CDR3: TGTGCCAGCAGCTTAGACAGCAAACTGTTTTTT. Translation gives CASSLDSKLFF.

The chain has TRBV6-5 and TRBJ1-1; tentatively, D is TRBD1 (5 bases). The CDR3 spans 14 residues. Germline lookup yields CDR1 MNHEY and CDR2 SVGAGI. The V end lost 7 bases, the J end lost 4 bases, and 16 bases lay between the germline ends. CDR3: CASKWRGGGTEAFF. CDR3 coding DNA: TGTGCCAGCAAATGGAGGGGCGGAGGCACTGAAGCTTTCTTT.